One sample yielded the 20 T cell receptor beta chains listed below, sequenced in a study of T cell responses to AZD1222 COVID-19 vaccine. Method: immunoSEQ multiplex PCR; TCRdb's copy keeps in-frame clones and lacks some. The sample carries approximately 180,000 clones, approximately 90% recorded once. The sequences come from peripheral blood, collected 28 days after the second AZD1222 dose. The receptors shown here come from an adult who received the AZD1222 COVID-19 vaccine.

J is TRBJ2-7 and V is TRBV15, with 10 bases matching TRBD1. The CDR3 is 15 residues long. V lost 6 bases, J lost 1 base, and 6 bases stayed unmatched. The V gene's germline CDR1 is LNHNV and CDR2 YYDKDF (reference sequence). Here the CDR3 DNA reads TGTGCCACCAGAGCCGGGACAGGGGTTTCCTACGAGCAGTACTTC. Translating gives CATRAGTGVSYEQYF.

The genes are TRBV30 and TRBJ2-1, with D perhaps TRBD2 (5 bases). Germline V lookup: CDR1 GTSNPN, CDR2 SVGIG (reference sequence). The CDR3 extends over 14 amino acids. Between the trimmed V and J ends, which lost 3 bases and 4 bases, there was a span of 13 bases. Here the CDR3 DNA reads TGTGCCTGGAGCGGGATTCCCTCATACAATGAGCAGTTCTTC. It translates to CAWSGIPSYNEQFF.

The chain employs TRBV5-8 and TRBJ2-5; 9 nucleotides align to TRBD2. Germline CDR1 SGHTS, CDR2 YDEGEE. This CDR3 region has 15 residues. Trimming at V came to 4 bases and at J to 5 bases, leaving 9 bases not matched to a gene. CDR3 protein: CASSGGGAGGETQYF. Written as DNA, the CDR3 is TGTGCCAGCAGCGGCGGGGGGGCAGGCGGGGAGACCCAGTACTTC.

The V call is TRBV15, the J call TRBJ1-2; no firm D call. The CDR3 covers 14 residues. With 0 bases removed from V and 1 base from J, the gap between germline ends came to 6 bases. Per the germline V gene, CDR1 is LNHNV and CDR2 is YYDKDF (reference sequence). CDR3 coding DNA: TGTGCCACCAGCAGAGATGCCCTTAACTATGGCTACACCTTC. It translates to CATSRDALNYGYTF.

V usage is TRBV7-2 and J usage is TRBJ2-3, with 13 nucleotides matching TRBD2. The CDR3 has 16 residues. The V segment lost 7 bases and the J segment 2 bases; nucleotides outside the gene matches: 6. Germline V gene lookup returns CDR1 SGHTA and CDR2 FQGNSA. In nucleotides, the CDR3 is TGTGCCAGCACCCGGACTAGCGGGAGACCCACAGATACGCAGTATTTT. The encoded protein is CASTRTSGRPTDTQYF.

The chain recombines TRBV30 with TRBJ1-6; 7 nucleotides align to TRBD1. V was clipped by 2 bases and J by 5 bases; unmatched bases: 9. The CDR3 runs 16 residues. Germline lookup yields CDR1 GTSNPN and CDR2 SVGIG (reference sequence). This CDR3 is CAWSTTGQVHNSPLHF. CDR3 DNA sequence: TGTGCCTGGAGTACCACCGGACAGGTCCATAATTCACCCCTCCACTTT.

The chain's CDR3 is CASSPGTVSSYEQYF. The CDR3 bases are TGTGCCAGCAGCCCCGGGACAGTAAGCTCCTACGAGCAGTACTTC. This chain uses TRBV6-5 with TRBJ2-7; 7 nucleotides align to TRBD1. Germline V CDR1 and CDR2: MNHEY, SVGAGI. J was trimmed by 0 bases and V by 6 bases; bases with no gene match: 8. This CDR3 has 15 amino acids.

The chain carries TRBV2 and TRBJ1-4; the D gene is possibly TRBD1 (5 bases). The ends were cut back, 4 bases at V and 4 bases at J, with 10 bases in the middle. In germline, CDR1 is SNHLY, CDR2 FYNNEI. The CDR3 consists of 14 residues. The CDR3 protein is CASSGGSRNEKLFF. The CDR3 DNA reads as TGTGCCAGCAGTGGGGGCAGTCGTAATGAAAAACTGTTTTTT. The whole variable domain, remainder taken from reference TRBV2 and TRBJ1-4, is EPEVTQTPSHQVTQMGQEVILRCVPISNHLYFYWYRQILGQKVEFLVSFYNNEISEKSEIFDDQFSVERPDGSNFTLKIRSTKLEDSAMYFCASSGGSRNEKLFFGSGTQLSVL.

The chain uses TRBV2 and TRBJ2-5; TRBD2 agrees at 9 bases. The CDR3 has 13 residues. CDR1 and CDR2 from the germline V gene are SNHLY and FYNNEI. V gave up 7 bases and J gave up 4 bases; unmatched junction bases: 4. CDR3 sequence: CASNLLAGETQYF. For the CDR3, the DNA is TGTGCCAGCAACTTACTAGCGGGAGAGACCCAGTACTTC.

CDR3 protein: CATSRWTGGSGELFF. Written as DNA, the CDR3 is TGTGCCACCAGCAGATGGACAGGGGGCAGCGGGGAGCTGTTTTTT. V gene TRBV15 combines with J gene TRBJ2-2; 11 bases align to TRBD1. Germline V gene lookup returns CDR1 LNHNV and CDR2 YYDKDF (reference sequence). The CDR3 is 15 amino acids. V trimming: 2 bases; J trimming: 7 bases; junction bases outside the gene matches: 3.

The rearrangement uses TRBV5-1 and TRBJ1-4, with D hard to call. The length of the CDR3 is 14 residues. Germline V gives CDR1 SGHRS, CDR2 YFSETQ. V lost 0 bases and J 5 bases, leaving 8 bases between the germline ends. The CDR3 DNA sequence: TGCGCCAGCAGCTTGGCGGTGCCGAATGAAAAACTGTTTTTT. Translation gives CASSLAVPNEKLFF.

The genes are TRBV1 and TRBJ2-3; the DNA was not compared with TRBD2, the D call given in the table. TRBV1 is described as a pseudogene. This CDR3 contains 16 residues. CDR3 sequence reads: CTSYPGVAGPTDTQYF. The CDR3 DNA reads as TGCACCAGCTACCCCGGGGTTGCGGGACCCACAGATACGCAGTATTTT.

Here the CDR3 DNA reads TGTGCCAGCAGCTCAAACTCTGAGGCGAACGTCCTGACTTTC. Translated, it gives CASSSNSEANVLTF. The chain employs TRBV3-1 (or the pseudogene TRBV3-2) and TRBJ2-6; D not resolved. The CDR3 contains 14 residues. CDR1 is LGHDT and CDR2 is YNNKEL in the germline V gene (reference sequence). V dropped 5 bases and J dropped 10 bases, with 15 bases sitting between them.

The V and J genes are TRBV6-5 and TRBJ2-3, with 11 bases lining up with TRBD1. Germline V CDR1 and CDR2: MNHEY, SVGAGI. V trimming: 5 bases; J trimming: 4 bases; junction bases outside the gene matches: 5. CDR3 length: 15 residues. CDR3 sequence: CASSPGQGGADTQYF. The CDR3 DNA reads TGTGCCAGCAGTCCGGGACAGGGGGGCGCAGATACGCAGTATTTT.

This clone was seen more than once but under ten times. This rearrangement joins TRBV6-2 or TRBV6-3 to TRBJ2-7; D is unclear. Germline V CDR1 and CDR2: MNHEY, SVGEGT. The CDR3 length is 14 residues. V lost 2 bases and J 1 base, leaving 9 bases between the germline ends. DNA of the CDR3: TGTGCCAGCAGTTACAGCCAGGCTTCCTACGAGCAGTACTTC. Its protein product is CASSYSQASYEQYF.

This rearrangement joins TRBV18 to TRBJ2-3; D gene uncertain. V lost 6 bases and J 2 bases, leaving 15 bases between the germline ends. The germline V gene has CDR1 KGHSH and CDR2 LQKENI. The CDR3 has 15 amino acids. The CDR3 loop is CASSPFDGTTDTQYF. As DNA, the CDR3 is TGTGCCAGCTCTCCTTTCGACGGAACCACAGATACGCAGTATTTT.

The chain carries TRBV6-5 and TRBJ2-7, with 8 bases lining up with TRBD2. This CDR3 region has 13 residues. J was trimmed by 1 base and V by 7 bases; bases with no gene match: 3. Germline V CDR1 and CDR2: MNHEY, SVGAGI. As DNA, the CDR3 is TGTGCCAGCAAACTAGCGGTATCCTACGAGCAGTACTTC. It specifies CASKLAVSYEQYF.

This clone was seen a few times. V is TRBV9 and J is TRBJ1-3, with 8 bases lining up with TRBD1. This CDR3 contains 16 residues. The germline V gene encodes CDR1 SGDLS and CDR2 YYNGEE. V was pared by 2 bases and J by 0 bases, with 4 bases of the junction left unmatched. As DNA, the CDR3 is TGTGCCAGCAGCGTCTTGGGACAGGACTCTGGAAACACCATATATTTT. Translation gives CASSVLGQDSGNTIYF.

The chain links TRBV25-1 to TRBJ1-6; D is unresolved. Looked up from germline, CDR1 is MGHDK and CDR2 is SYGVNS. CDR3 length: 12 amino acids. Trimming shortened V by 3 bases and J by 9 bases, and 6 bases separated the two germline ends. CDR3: CASSDSFSPLHF. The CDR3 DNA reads TGTGCCAGCAGTGACAGTTTTTCACCCCTCCACTTT.

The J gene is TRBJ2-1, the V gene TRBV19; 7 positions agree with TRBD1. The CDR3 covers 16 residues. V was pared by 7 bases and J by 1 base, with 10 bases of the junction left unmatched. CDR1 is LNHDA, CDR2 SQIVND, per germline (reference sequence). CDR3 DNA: TGTGCCAGTAAAGATCTGACAGGGCAGTCCTACAATGAGCAGTTCTTC. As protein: CASKDLTGQSYNEQFF.